This T cell receptor beta chain was sequenced during a study of T cell responses to AZD1222 COVID-19 vaccine. TCRdb keeps only in-frame clones here, not all; method: immunoSEQ multiplex PCR. The repertoire includes approximately 49,000 clones, roughly 80% of them detected once, and roughly 20% sits in the top ten. Germline V gene data show CDR1 as LGHDT and CDR2 as YNNKEL (reference sequence). The CDR3 covers 16 residues. With 4 bases removed from V and 4 bases from J, the gap between germline ends came to 19 bases. In the case of this clone: Its cognate antigen is unknown.

Study-wide results and limits: Following two doses of AZD1222, Spike-specific TCR breadth and depth rose. Across the whole spike, CD4 TCRs peaked at regions 160-218 and 743-854. Clonal diversity may have been underestimated, and the donors were mostly white British, with more females than males. Reportedly, nearly half the spike-specific TCRs target unmutated variant regions.

This chain joins TRBV3-1 (or the pseudogene TRBV3-2) and TRBJ1-2; D is uncertain. The TCR comes from an adult in good health. The sequencing used peripheral blood, collected on day 0 of MenACWY control vaccination. The CDR3 DNA reads TGTGCCAGCAGCCGAGGGCAGGCGGCTATTGTCTATGGCTACACCTTC. This codes for CASSRGQAAIVYGYTF.